This is a list of T cell receptor beta chains from one sample in a study of shared clonotypes between healthy human individuals. TCRdb's copy holds only in-frame clones and misses some; the assay was immunoSEQ multiplex PCR. The sample has about 1 million clones; about 76% are singletons. The sample consisted of memory CD4+ T cells sorted from blood. These receptors all come from a man aged 18 to 29 in good health. Each CDR3 is given with its conserved first and last residue. A D gene is named only where the DNA matches it firmly. Clone size appears in some rows only: once, few, many, or a class for an expanded clone.

D,V,J,size,CDR3,DNA
NA,TRBV27,TRBJ1-5,NA,CASSLLGQPQHF,TGTGCCAGCAGTTTACTTGGGCAGCCCCAGCATTTT
TRBD1,TRBV18,TRBJ1-6,NA,CASSPPRTGNSPLHF,TGTGCCAGCTCACCACCCCGGACAGGGAACTCACCCCTCCACTTT
TRBD1,TRBV5-1,TRBJ1-2,NA,CASSPTGQGDGYTF,TGCGCCAGCAGCCCAACGGGACAGGGCGATGGCTACACCTTC
TRBD1,TRBV27,TRBJ1-5,NA,CASSLLGQARGQPQHF,TGTGCCAGCAGTCTACTAGGACAGGCGCGGGGTCAGCCCCAGCATTTT
TRBD2,TRBV28,TRBJ2-5,NA,CASSLYGGRETQYF,TGTGCCAGCAGTTTATACGGGGGGAGGGAGACCCAGTACTTC
TRBD1,TRBV5-8,TRBJ1-4,NA,CASSRGQGATNEKLFF,TGTGCCAGCAGCCGGGGACAGGGGGCTACTAATGAAAAACTGTTTTTT
TRBD1,TRBV5-4,TRBJ1-5,NA,CASSSDRQGPQHF,TGTGCCAGCAGCTCGGACAGGCAAGGGCCCCAGCATTTT
NA,TRBV30,TRBJ1-2,NA,CAWSESWILYGYTF,TGTGCCTGGAGTGAGTCGTGGATCCTCTATGGCTACACCTTC
TRBD2,TRBV10-3,TRBJ2-7,NA,CAISESGGGRPSYEQYF,TGTGCCATCAGTGAGTCCGGGGGAGGGAGACCCTCCTACGAGCAGTACTTC
TRBD2,TRBV7-2,TRBJ2-1,NA,CASSLGGRALYNEQFF,TGTGCCAGCAGCTTAGGCGGGAGGGCCCTCTACAATGAGCAGTTCTTC
NA,TRBV30,TRBJ1-2,few,CASFDRTANYGYTF,TGTGCCTCCTTCGACCGGACAGCAAACTATGGCTACACCTTC
TRBD2,TRBV10-3,TRBJ2-7,NA,CAISGLAEAYEQYF,TGTGCCATCAGTGGGCTAGCGGAGGCCTACGAGCAGTACTTC
NA,TRBV7-2,TRBJ1-1,NA,CASSLVQGTNTEAFF,TGTGCCAGCAGCTTAGTTCAGGGGACGAACACTGAAGCTTTCTTT
TRBD2,TRBV30,TRBJ2-2,few,CAWSLIAGGSTGELFF,TGTGCCTGGAGTCTAATAGCGGGAGGGAGCACCGGGGAGCTGTTTTTT
TRBD2,TRBV5-5,TRBJ2-7,NA,CASSFRVAGDYEQYF,TGTGCCAGCAGCTTCCGAGTAGCGGGGGATTACGAGCAGTACTTC
NA,TRBV7-2,TRBJ2-2,once,CASSSNGGGTGELFF,TGTGCCAGCAGCTCGAACGGAGGCGGCACCGGGGAGCTGTTTTTT
NA,TRBV5-6,TRBJ2-3,NA,CASSLRGRGTDTQYF,TGTGCCAGCAGCTTGCGGGGCCGGGGCACAGATACGCAGTATTTT
TRBD2,TRBV9,TRBJ2-7,NA,CASSANSGEPSYEQYF,TGTGCCAGCAGCGCCAATAGCGGGGAGCCCTCCTACGAGCAGTACTTC
NA,TRBV7-2,TRBJ1-6,NA,CASSLRGAGSGTYNSPLHF,TGTGCCAGCAGCTTAAGAGGGGCAGGGTCGGGGACCTATAATTCACCCCTCCACTTT
NA,TRBV30,TRBJ2-3,once,CAWSALSGPPDTQYF,TGTGCCTGGAGCGCACTCTCCGGACCACCAGATACGCAGTATTTT
TRBD2,TRBV18,TRBJ2-1,NA,CASSLRLAELKEQFF,TGTGCCAGCTCACTTAGACTAGCGGAGCTAAAAGAGCAGTTCTTC
NA,TRBV10-2,TRBJ1-6,NA,CASSPGREPLHF,TGCGCCAGCAGCCCCGGACGAGAACCCCTCCACTTT
NA,TRBV5-4,TRBJ1-6,NA,CASSLGGRGNSPLHF,TGTGCCAGCAGCTTGGGGGGCCGAGGGAATTCACCCCTCCACTTT
TRBD1,TRBV2,TRBJ2-7,NA,CASSESGRGLPYEQYF,TGTGCCAGCAGTGAATCGGGCAGGGGGCTTCCCTACGAGCAGTACTTC
TRBD1,TRBV30,TRBJ2-6,few,CAWRLGQGGFSGANVLTF,TGTGCCTGGAGACTGGGACAGGGAGGGTTCTCTGGGGCCAACGTCCTGACTTTC
NA,TRBV10-1,TRBJ2-3,once,CASSGGLTQGGSDTQYF,TGCGCCAGCAGTGGGGGACTGACACAGGGAGGTTCTGATACGCAGTATTTT
NA,TRBV10-2,TRBJ1-2,NA,CASKSGLNYGYTF,TGCGCCAGCAAGTCGGGTCTTAACTATGGCTACACCTTC
NA,TRBV29-1,TRBJ1-1,few,CSVRPGEKAFF,TGCAGCGTTCGACCGGGGGAAAAAGCTTTCTTT
NA,TRBV5-4,TRBJ2-2,NA,CASSTGTLANTGELFF,TGTGCCAGCAGCACGGGGACGTTGGCGAACACCGGGGAGCTGTTTTTT
NA,TRBV5-4,TRBJ1-2,NA,CASTKLQRTTNYGYTF,TGTGCCAGCACCAAACTCCAGAGGACCACTAACTATGGCTACACCTTC
TRBD1,TRBV5-4,TRBJ1-4,NA,CASSPGGTTNEKLFF,TGTGCCAGCAGCCCAGGGGGCACCACTAATGAAAAACTGTTTTTT
TRBD2,TRBV19,TRBJ2-6,NA,CASSSLAGVISVLTF,TGTGCCAGTAGTAGTCTAGCGGGTGTAATTAGCGTCCTGACTTTC
TRBD1,TRBV11-3,TRBJ2-2,NA,CASSLRGDRDGELFF,TGTGCCAGCAGCCTTAGAGGGGACAGGGATGGGGAGCTGTTTTTT
TRBD2,TRBV7-2,TRBJ2-2,once,CASSLARFREGTGELFF,TGTGCCAGCAGCTTAGCTAGGTTCAGGGAGGGCACCGGGGAGCTGTTTTTT
TRBD1,TRBV15,TRBJ1-2,NA,CATSRAGTVAYGYTF,TGTGCCACCAGCAGAGCAGGGACAGTCGCTTATGGCTACACCTTC
NA,TRBV6-1,TRBJ1-2,NA,CASSEVEQSYGYTF,TGTGCCAGCAGTGAAGTAGAACAGAGCTATGGCTACACCTTC
TRBD1,TRBV11-2,TRBJ2-7,NA,CASSYGTGGTYEQYF,TGTGCCAGCAGCTACGGGACAGGGGGCACCTACGAGCAGTACTTC
NA,TRBV28,TRBJ2-7,NA,CASSLTPYEQYF,TGTGCCAGCAGTTTAACACCCTACGAGCAGTACTTC
NA,TRBV27,TRBJ2-2,NA,CASSFRRGQAGELFF,TGTGCCAGCAGTTTTCGGAGGGGGCAAGCCGGGGAGCTGTTTTTT
NA,TRBV7-2,TRBJ1-2,NA,CASSSRTENYGYTF,TGTGCCAGCAGCTCTCGGACAGAGAACTATGGCTACACCTTC
NA,TRBV5-6,TRBJ2-5,NA,CASSGTAKETQYF,TGTGCCAGCAGCGGGACTGCCAAAGAGACCCAGTACTTC
NA,TRBV19,TRBJ1-1,NA,CASRSKNLRWTEAFF,TGTGCCAGTAGGAGCAAGAACCTTAGGTGGACTGAAGCTTTCTTT
NA,TRBV19,TRBJ2-1,NA,CASSITGTTYNEQFF,TGTGCCAGTAGTATAACCGGGACAACCTACAATGAGCAGTTCTTC
TRBD1,TRBV9,TRBJ2-3,NA,CASSIRDRETQYF,TGTGCCAGCAGCATACGGGACAGAGAAACGCAGTATTTT
NA,TRBV7-2,TRBJ2-7,NA,CASSLGQPKASYEQYF,TGTGCCAGCAGCTTAGGCCAGCCGAAGGCCTCCTACGAGCAGTACTTC
TRBD2,TRBV5-1,TRBJ2-5,NA,CASSWIKGTREETQYF,TGCGCCAGCAGCTGGATAAAGGGGACTAGGGAAGAGACCCAGTACTTC